This T cell receptor beta chain emerged from a study of T cell responses to AZD1222 COVID-19 vaccine. Study conclusions and caveats: Spike-specific TCR breadth rose after two AZD1222 doses, and depth rose as well. Unmutated regions of variants are reportedly targeted by nearly half of spike-specific TCRs. Distributed over spike, vaccine-associated CD4 TCRs predominated at 160-218 and 743-854.

Method: immunoSEQ multiplex PCR; TCRdb's copy keeps in-frame clones and lacks some. The repertoire holds roughly 80,000 clones, with about nine tenths as singletons. The J segment lost 8 bases and the V segment lost 2 bases, leaving 5 bases of the junction unmatched. The CDR3 totals 14 residues. Germline values: CDR1 MDHEN, CDR2 SYDVKM. As concerns this clone: Its specificity is not known. This sample includes further DNA sequences coding for the same CDR3.

The TCR originated in an adult who received the AZD1222 COVID-19 vaccine. The J gene is TRBJ1-2, the V gene TRBV28; TRBD1 agrees at 10 bases. The sequencing used peripheral blood, collected 28 days after the second AZD1222 dose. CDR3 region: CASSLGTGVGGYTF. Here the CDR3 DNA reads TGTGCCAGCAGTTTAGGGACAGGGGTGGGAGGCTACACCTTC.